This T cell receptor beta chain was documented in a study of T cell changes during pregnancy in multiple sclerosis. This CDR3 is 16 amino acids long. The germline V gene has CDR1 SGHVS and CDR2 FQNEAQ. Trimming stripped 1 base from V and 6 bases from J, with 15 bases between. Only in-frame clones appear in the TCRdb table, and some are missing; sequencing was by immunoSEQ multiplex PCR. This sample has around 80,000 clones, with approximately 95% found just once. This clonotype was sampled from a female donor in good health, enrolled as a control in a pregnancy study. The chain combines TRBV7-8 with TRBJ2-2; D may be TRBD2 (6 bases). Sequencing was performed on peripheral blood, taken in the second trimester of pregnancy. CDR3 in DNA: TGTGCCAGCAGCTTAGACCTCCTCGGGGGTCCCGGGGAGCTGTTTTTT. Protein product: CASSLDLLGGPGELFF.